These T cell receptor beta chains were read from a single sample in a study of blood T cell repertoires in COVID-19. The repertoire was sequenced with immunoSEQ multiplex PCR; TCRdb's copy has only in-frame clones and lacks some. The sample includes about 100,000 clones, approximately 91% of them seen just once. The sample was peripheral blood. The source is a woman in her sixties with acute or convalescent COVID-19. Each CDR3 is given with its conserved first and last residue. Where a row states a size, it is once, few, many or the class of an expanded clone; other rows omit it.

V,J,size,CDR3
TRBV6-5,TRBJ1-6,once,CASSQATDSPLHF
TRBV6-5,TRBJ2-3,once,CASSYPGQGTDTQYF
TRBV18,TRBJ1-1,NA,CASSPLLRQAGTEAFF
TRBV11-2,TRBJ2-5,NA,CASSSGILETQYF
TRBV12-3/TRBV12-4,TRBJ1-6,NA,CASSLGYNSPLHF
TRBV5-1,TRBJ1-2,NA,CASSSPGQGYGYTF
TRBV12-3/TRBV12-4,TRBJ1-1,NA,CASSWGLTEAFF
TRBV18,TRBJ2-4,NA,CASSTQGGNIQYF
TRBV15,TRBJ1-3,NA,CATSLAQALSGNTIYF
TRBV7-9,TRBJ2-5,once,CASSPGLAGETQYF